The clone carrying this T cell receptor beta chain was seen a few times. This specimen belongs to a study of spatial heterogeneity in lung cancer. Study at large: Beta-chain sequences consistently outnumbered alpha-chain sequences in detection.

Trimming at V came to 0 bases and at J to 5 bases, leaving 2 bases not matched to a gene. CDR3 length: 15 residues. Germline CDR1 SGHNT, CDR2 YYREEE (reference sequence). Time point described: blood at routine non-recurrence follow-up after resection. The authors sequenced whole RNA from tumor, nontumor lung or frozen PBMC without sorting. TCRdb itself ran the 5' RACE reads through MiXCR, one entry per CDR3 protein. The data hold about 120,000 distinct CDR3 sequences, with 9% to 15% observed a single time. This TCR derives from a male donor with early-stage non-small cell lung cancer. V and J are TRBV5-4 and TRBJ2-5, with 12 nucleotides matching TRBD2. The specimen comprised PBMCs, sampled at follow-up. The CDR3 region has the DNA TGTGCCAGCAGCTTGGATCTAGCGGGGGGGGAGACCCAGTACTTC. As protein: CASSLDLAGGETQYF.